The 30 T cell receptor beta chains reported below all come from one sample, sequenced in a study of spatial heterogeneity in lung cancer (dated by TCRdb to about 2019). Per the publication, the time point label means: sample taken at primary tumor resection. Receptors were amplified or captured by 5' RACE. This sample was sequenced with a NextSeq 500. TCRdb trimmed the raw reads at Q25, called clones with MiXCR and kept productive beta chains. One record per CDR3 amino acid sequence lists the most common genes and DNA. The sample includes under 12,000 distinct CDR3 sequences, with 4% to 6.5% observed a single time. Jointly, the top ten make up 12% of the sample. Summary of the overall study and its limitations: A correlation was observed between the number of expanded intratumoral alpha and beta TCRs and the tumor nonsynonymous mutation count.

These TCRs are of unknown antigen specificity. Here the sequenced sample was lung tumor tissue, taken at surgery. These receptors all come from a male donor with early-stage non-small cell lung cancer.

This clonotype was counted many times. In a library made to pick up alpha chains, this beta chain is a stray read with a size that means little. V gene TRBV10-3 combines with J gene TRBJ2-2; D might be TRBD2 (5 bases). CDR1 is ENHRY and CDR2 is SYGVKD in the germline V gene. This CDR3 spans 16 amino acids. Trimming stripped 1 base from V and 0 bases from J, with 9 bases between. The CDR3 sequence: CAISELWTSNTGELFF. The CDR3 nucleotides read TGTGCCATCAGTGAGTTATGGACTTCGAACACCGGGGAGCTGTTTTTT.

In its sample, this clonotype was seen many times. Little can be read into the size of this beta chain, an off-target read in a library designed for alpha chains. The rearrangement uses TRBV10-3 and TRBJ2-7; 11 positions agree with TRBD2. Germline CDR1 ENHRY, CDR2 SYGVKD. With 7 bases clipped from V and 3 bases from J, the junction kept 8 bases outside the gene matches. The CDR3 is 15 residues long. The CDR3 nucleotides are TGTGCCATCACCCCCGGGACTAGCGGCAACTACGAGCAGTACTTC. Its translation: CAITPGTSGNYEQYF.

By proportion, this clonotype is medium-sized. This beta chain is off target for a library built for alpha chains, so its abundance means little. In DNA form, the CDR3 reads TGTGCCAGCAGCCAAGATATAGGTAGCGGCTCCTACAATGAGCAGTTCTTC. It encodes CASSQDIGSGSYNEQFF. The J gene is TRBJ2-1, the V gene TRBV3-1; D possibly corresponds to TRBD2 (6 bases). The germline gives CDR1 LGHDT, CDR2 YNNKEL (reference sequence). V lost 0 bases and J 0 bases, leaving 12 bases between the germline ends. This CDR3 spans 17 amino acids.

This clonotype was seen only a few times. Since the library was made to target alpha chains, this beta chain is a stray read and its abundance is not meaningful. V usage is TRBV2 and J usage is TRBJ1-5, with 7 bases that match TRBD1. The V segment lost 4 bases and the J segment 6 bases; nucleotides outside the gene matches: 9. CDR3 size: 15 residues. Germline V gene sequence: CDR1 SNHLY, CDR2 FYNNEI. The CDR3 nucleotides read TGTGCCAGCAGTGGATCAGGGGGTACAGGTCAGCCCCAGCATTTT. Amino acid sequence: CASSGSGGTGQPQHF.

This clonotype was seen ten or more times. A library made for alpha chains picked up this beta chain off target, so its size means little. The chain carries TRBV11-2 and TRBJ2-1, with D tentatively TRBD2 (5 bases). The CDR3 extends over 16 amino acids. The germline V and J ends were trimmed by 1 base and 2 bases, with 12 bases remaining between them. CDR1 is SGHAT and CDR2 is FQNNGV in the germline V gene. For the CDR3, the DNA is TGTGCCAGCAGCTTAGTTCCCTCCGGGACCTACAATGAGCAGTTCTTC. Translated, it gives CASSLVPSGTYNEQFF.

This clonotype was counted at least ten times. This beta chain is a stray read from a library made for alpha chains; its abundance is not meaningful. V usage is TRBV28 and J usage is TRBJ2-2; 9 bases match TRBD2. J was trimmed by 2 bases and V by 6 bases; bases with no gene match: 4. The germline V gene encodes CDR1 MDHEN and CDR2 SYDVKM. This CDR3 region has 15 residues. In DNA form, the CDR3 reads TGTGCCAGCAGCTTAGCGGGAGTCAACACCGGGGAGCTGTTTTTT. It yields the protein CASSLAGVNTGELFF.

The table lists this clonotype with many counts. Being off target in a library aimed at alpha chains, this beta chain has a size of little meaning. The CDR3 reads CSARSGSSYNEQFF. The CDR3 nucleotides read TGCAGTGCTAGATCGGGGAGCTCCTACAATGAGCAGTTCTTC. The chain is built from TRBV20-1 and TRBJ2-1; D perhaps matches TRBD2 (5 bases). Germline assignment: CDR1 DFQATT and CDR2 SNEGSKA (reference sequence). V lost 2 bases and J lost 0, with 8 bases in between. The CDR3 totals 14 residues.

At least ten counts were recorded for this clonotype. This beta chain appears as a stray read in a library generated for alpha chains; its size is not informative. V usage is TRBV4-3 and J usage is TRBJ2-3; D is unresolved. Trimming took 1 base from V and 2 from J, leaving 16 bases between them. CDR1 is LGHNA, CDR2 YSLEER, per germline. This CDR3 is built from 17 residues. CDR3: CASSQGTTGLNTDTQYF. CDR3 coding DNA: TGCGCCAGCAGCCAAGGAACGACGGGCTTAAACACAGATACGCAGTATTTT.

There are many counts of this clonotype. This beta chain represents an off-target read in a library built for alpha chains; its size is of limited meaning. The J gene is TRBJ1-1, the V gene TRBV6-5; TRBD1 matches 8 bases. Germline V gene sequence: CDR1 MNHEY, CDR2 SVGAGI. J lost 11 bases, V lost 6 bases, and 5 bases had no gene match. The CDR3 runs 11 residues. In DNA, the CDR3 is TGTGCCAGCAGACGACAGGGGAGGGCTTTCTTT. The encoded protein is CASRRQGRAFF.

This clonotype was detected many times. The size of this beta chain means little, since it is a stray read in a library made for alpha chains. The chain links TRBV12-3 or TRBV12-4 to TRBJ2-1; TRBD2 matches 9 bases. V trimming: 4 bases; J trimming: 6 bases; junction bases outside the gene matches: 1. This CDR3 region has 13 residues. The CDR3 sequence is CASSSLAGNEQFF. DNA of the CDR3: TGTGCCAGCAGTTCACTAGCGGGCAATGAGCAGTTCTTC.

This clonotype has ten or more counts. This beta chain was picked up by a library intended for alpha chains and is off target, so its count carries little meaning. The chain is built from TRBV3-1 and TRBJ2-3; the D is unclear. This CDR3 has 16 amino acids. Trimming stripped 0 bases from V and 2 bases from J, with 12 bases between. CDR1 is LGHDT and CDR2 is YNNKEL in the germline V gene (reference sequence). DNA of the CDR3: TGTGCCAGCAGCCAAGACAGCCTTTTAATCACAGATACGCAGTATTTT. Translation gives CASSQDSLLITDTQYF.

This clonotype was counted many times. This beta chain was picked up by a library intended for alpha chains and is off target, so its count carries little meaning. The chain uses TRBV7-6 and TRBJ2-3; D remains ambiguous. This CDR3 comprises 14 residues. Trimming pared 3 bases from V and 6 bases from J, leaving 13 bases between. From germline, CDR1 is SGHVS and CDR2 FNYEAQ. The CDR3 is CASSFSLVADTQYF. In DNA form, the CDR3 reads TGTGCCAGCAGCTTCTCCCTAGTTGCGGATACGCAGTATTTT. The entire variable domain, with the rest obtained from reference TRBV7-6 and TRBJ2-3, is as follows: GAGVSQSPRYKVTKRGQDVALRCDPISGHVSLYWYRQALGQGPEFLTYFNYEAQQDKSGLPNDRFSAERPEGSISTLTIQRTEQRDSAMYRCASSFSLVADTQYFGPGTRLTVL.

On this clonotype: This beta chain appears as a stray read in a library generated for alpha chains; its size is not informative. The rearrangement uses TRBV4-1 and TRBJ2-7, with a tentative D call TRBD1 (6 bases). Germline V CDR1 and CDR2: MGHRA, YSYEKL. V dropped 8 bases and J dropped 3 bases, with 14 bases sitting between them. The CDR3 contains 13 residues. In nucleotides, the CDR3 is TGCGCCAGCGCGCTAAAAGGGGGCTACGAGCAGTACTTC. This gives the protein CASALKGGYEQYF.

This clonotype was recorded at least ten times. A library made for alpha chains picked up this beta chain off target, so its size means little. This rearrangement joins TRBV2 to TRBJ1-2, with a tentative D call TRBD1 (5 bases). The CDR3 is 14 residues long. Germline values: CDR1 SNHLY, CDR2 FYNNEI. Trimming stripped 4 bases from V and 7 bases from J, with 16 bases between. For the CDR3, the DNA is TGTGCCAGCAGTGGTGGGGCGAGGTTAAGTGGCTACACCTTC. The encoded protein is CASSGGARLSGYTF.

This clonotype was recorded at least ten times. As an off-target read in a library built for alpha chains, this beta chain has a frequency of little significance. The chain employs TRBV20-1 and TRBJ2-1; TRBD1 matches at 10 bases. V shed 5 bases, J shed 3 bases, and the junction held 4 bases outside the gene matches. This CDR3 region has 14 residues. Germline V gene data show CDR1 as DFQATT and CDR2 as SNEGSKA (reference sequence). CDR3 in amino acids: CSAAGQGSYNEQFF. DNA for the CDR3: TGCAGTGCTGCGGGACAGGGGAGCTACAATGAGCAGTTCTTC.

The sample holds many counts of this clonotype. Little can be read into the size of this beta chain, an off-target read in a library designed for alpha chains. The chain has TRBV7-9 and TRBJ2-7, with D perhaps TRBD2 (6 bases). CDR3 length: 15 amino acids. Trimming removed 1 base from V and 4 bases from J, with 14 bases in between. CDR1 and CDR2 (germline): SEHNR, FQNEAQ (reference sequence). CDR3: CASSLVGGVPYEQYF. DNA for the CDR3: TGTGCCAGCAGCTTAGTTGGCGGGGTCCCTTACGAGCAGTACTTC. The full variable domain, in which reference TRBV7-9 and TRBJ2-7 provide the parts outside the CDR3, is DTGVSQNPRHKITKRGQNVTFRCDPISEHNRLYWYRQTLGQGPEFLTYFQNEAQLEKSRLLSDRFSAERPKGSFSTLEIQRTEQGDSAMYLCASSLVGGVPYEQYFGPGTRLTVT.

In this sample, this clonotype turned up many times. Since it is a stray read in a library aimed at alpha chains, this beta chain has a size that is not meaningful. The V call is TRBV7-3, the J call TRBJ1-1; the D gene is possibly TRBD1 (6 bases). The CDR3 consists of 15 residues. V shed 2 bases and J shed 5 bases, with 15 bases lying between them. Germline lookup yields CDR1 SGHTA and CDR2 FQGTGA. The CDR3 sequence: CASSLDAGAATEAFF. The CDR3 DNA is TGTGCCAGCAGCTTAGATGCGGGGGCAGCGACTGAAGCTTTCTTT.

This clonotype is deemed medium-sized. Because this beta chain is a stray read in a library intended to capture alpha chains, its abundance should not be given much weight. The chain couples TRBV18 to TRBJ2-1, with D possibly TRBD2 on 6 matching bases. Germline CDR1 and CDR2: KGHSH and LQKENI. Trimming shortened V by 4 bases and J by 3 bases, and 10 bases separated the two germline ends. This CDR3 comprises 14 residues. CDR3 coding DNA: TGTGCCAGCTCACTGGATAGCGGCTACAATGAGCAGTTCTTC. Translated, it gives CASSLDSGYNEQFF.

This clonotype was seen many times. Because this beta chain is a stray read in a library intended to capture alpha chains, its abundance should not be given much weight. The chain uses TRBV4-3 and TRBJ1-2; D is undetermined. Germline V gene lookup returns CDR1 LGHNA and CDR2 YSLEER. The CDR3 totals 14 residues. The V end lost 0 bases, the J end lost 2 bases, and 7 bases lay between the germline ends. The CDR3 region is CASSQDLVNYGYTF. The CDR3 bases are TGCGCCAGCAGCCAAGATCTGGTCAACTATGGCTACACCTTC.

This clonotype was seen many times. This beta chain is off target for a library built for alpha chains, so its abundance means little. The chain uses TRBV28 and TRBJ1-6, with no clear D. Germline V CDR1 and CDR2: MDHEN, SYDVKM. The CDR3 spans 15 residues. V lost 7 bases, J lost 5 bases, and 15 bases lay in between. CDR3: CASTLLEGNNSPLHF. The CDR3 coding sequence is TGTGCCAGCACCTTACTCGAGGGAAATAATTCACCCCTCCACTTT.

As regards this clonotype: This beta chain is an unintended read in a library built for alpha chains; its size means little. This chain links TRBV27 with TRBJ2-7; either TRBD1 or TRBD2 may fit D (6 bases each). Germline-derived CDR1 and CDR2 are MNHEY and SMNVEV (reference sequence). The germline V and J ends were trimmed by 8 bases and 6 bases, with 20 bases remaining between them. This CDR3 has 14 residues. The CDR3 reads CASAGGGALLEQYF. CDR3 coding DNA: TGTGCCAGCGCTGGAGGGGGAGCCCTACTCGAGCAGTACTTC.

Ten or more counts support this clonotype. This beta chain represents an off-target read in a library built for alpha chains; its size is of limited meaning. CDR3 amino acids: CASRGQLWSPLHF. CDR3 bases: TGTGCCAGCCGGGGACAATTGTGGTCACCCCTCCACTTT. The rearrangement uses TRBV12-3 or TRBV12-4 and TRBJ1-6, with TRBD1 as a possible D gene (6 bases). V was shortened by 8 bases and J by 10 bases, with 15 bases between the two germline ends. CDR3 length: 13 residues.

In its sample, this clonotype was seen many times. Little can be read into the size of this beta chain, an off-target read in a library designed for alpha chains. The DNA for the CDR3 is TGTGCCAGCAGTTTGAACAGGGGCTTGGGGGAGCCCCAGCATTTT. Amino acids: CASSLNRGLGEPQHF. This rearrangement joins TRBV12-3 or TRBV12-4 to TRBJ1-5; TRBD1 matches at 7 bases. The trim removed 3 bases at V and 8 bases at J, leaving 10 bases unmatched. The CDR3 is 15 residues long.

With respect to this clonotype: A much more abundant neighbour one base away suggests this may be a read error. Since it is a stray read in a library aimed at alpha chains, this beta chain has a size that is not meaningful. The gene calls are TRBV2 and TRBJ2-1; 12 nucleotides align to TRBD2. Trimming took 6 bases from V and 12 from J; bases not matched to a gene: 15. This CDR3 is 16 amino acids long. Germline V gene lookup returns CDR1 SNHLY and CDR2 FYNNEI. CDR3 sequence (DNA): TGTGCCAGCAGCCAATCTCTAGCGGGAGGGCCATTTGGGCAGTTCTTC. The encoded protein is CASSQSLAGGPFGQFF. Drawing the rest from reference TRBV2 and TRBJ2-1, the complete variable domain is EPEVTQTPSHQVTQMGQEVILRCVPISNHLYFYWYRQILGQKVEFLVSFYNNEISEKSEIFDDQFSVERPDGSNFTLKIRSTKLEDSAMYFCASSQSLAGGPFGQFFGPGTRLTVL.

This clonotype occurred a few times. Since it is a stray read in a library aimed at alpha chains, this beta chain has a size that is not meaningful. The rearrangement links TRBV7-9 to TRBJ2-5, with a weak D call TRBD2 (5 bases). In germline, CDR1 is SEHNR, CDR2 FQNEAQ (reference sequence). Trimming took 4 bases from V and 4 from J, leaving 7 bases between them. The CDR3 has 12 amino acids. Written as DNA, the CDR3 is TGTGCCAGCAGCTATGGAGGAGAGACCCAGTACTTC. Its translation is CASSYGGETQYF. The full variable domain, rest sourced from reference TRBV7-9 and TRBJ2-5, is DTGVSQNPRHKITKRGQNVTFRCDPISEHNRLYWYRQTLGQGPEFLTYFQNEAQLEKSRLLSDRFSAERPKGSFSTLEIQRTEQGDSAMYLCASSYGGETQYFGPGTRLLVL.

In this sample, this clonotype turned up many times. Because this beta chain is a stray read in a library intended to capture alpha chains, its abundance should not be given much weight. This chain joins TRBV18 and TRBJ1-2; no clear D gene. There are 12 residues in the CDR3. Per the germline V gene, CDR1 is KGHSH and CDR2 is LQKENI. V lost 5 bases to trimming and J lost 7 bases, with 11 bases between them. The CDR3: CASSLGSSGYTF. The CDR3 region has the DNA TGTGCCAGCTCATTAGGATCAAGTGGCTACACCTTC.

This clonotype was seen repeatedly, ten times or more. This beta chain is an off-target read within a library intended for alpha chains, so its frequency means little. The genes are TRBV2 and TRBJ2-2, with D perhaps assigned TRBD1 or TRBD2 (6 bases each). This CDR3 region has 15 residues. Germline V CDR1 and CDR2: SNHLY, FYNNEI. V was clipped by 6 bases and J by 7 bases, with 18 bases between them. In DNA, the CDR3 is TGTGCCAGCAGACGGGGGCAGGGTCTCGGCGGGGAGCTGTTTTTT. Translated: CASRRGQGLGGELFF.

There are many counts of this clonotype. Found in a library prepared for alpha chains, this beta chain is an off-target read, and its abundance has little meaning. The chain employs TRBV28 and TRBJ2-7, with D perhaps TRBD1 (5 bases). V dropped 3 bases and J dropped 4 bases, with 10 bases sitting between them. This CDR3 comprises 13 residues. CDR1 is MDHEN, CDR2 SYDVKM, per germline. CDR3 nucleotides: TGTGCCAGCAGTTTGGGCAGGGAATACGAGCAGTACTTC. Amino acid sequence: CASSLGREYEQYF.

This clonotype appeared many times. Being off target in a library aimed at alpha chains, this beta chain has a size of little meaning. This rearrangement joins TRBV11-3 to TRBJ1-5, with TRBD1 identical over 7 bases. The J segment lost 7 bases and the V segment lost 2 bases, leaving 11 bases of the junction unmatched. The CDR3 is 16 residues long. Germline CDR1 and CDR2: SGHNT and YENEEA. In DNA, the CDR3 is TGTGCCAGCAGCTTACGAGGCGCAAGGGGGCCCCAGCCCCAGCATTTT. Translated: CASSLRGARGPQPQHF.

Many counts were recorded for this clonotype. Because this beta chain is a stray read in a library intended to capture alpha chains, its abundance should not be given much weight. This CDR3 is CATSRGLGVLGTEAFF. In DNA form, the CDR3 reads TGTGCCACCAGCAGAGGTCTGGGGGTGCTGGGCACTGAAGCTTTCTTT. The V call is TRBV15, the J call TRBJ1-1, with TRBD1 as a possible D gene (5 bases). CDR1 LNHNV and CDR2 YYDKDF come from the germline V gene (reference sequence). The CDR3 is made up of 16 amino acids. Trimming took off 1 base at V and 4 bases at J, with 16 bases between the two ends.